The 23 T cell receptor beta chains reported below all come from one sample, sequenced in a study of early T cells in non-severe SARS-CoV-2 infection (dated by TCRdb to the early 2020s). Receptor amplification or capture employed 5' RACE. The sequencer was a NextSeq 500. TCRdb handled the public reads itself, with Q25 trimming in fastp and clone calling in MiXCR, and kept productive beta chains. Merged by CDR3 protein, the rows form single entries marked with the most common genes and DNA. The sample yields tens of thousands of distinct CDR3 sequences; approximately 5.6% were counted once. Roughly 7% of the sample is held by the ten biggest clonotypes. The sequencing sample was made of whole blood. Receptors originate from an adult who was a healthcare worker with PCR-confirmed SARS-CoV-2 infection or an uninfected control (not recorded which).

This clonotype was seen repeatedly, ten times or more. The V call is TRBV5-8, the J call TRBJ2-1, with D uncertain. There are 13 residues in the CDR3. The germline V gene encodes CDR1 SGHTS and CDR2 YDEGEE. With 4 bases removed from V and 5 bases from J, the gap between germline ends came to 10 bases. CDR3: CASSVDQNNEQFF. CDR3 nucleotides: TGTGCCAGCAGCGTGGACCAAAACAATGAGCAGTTCTTC.

This clonotype was counted at least ten times. The chain has TRBV7-9 and TRBJ1-1, with D unresolved. The CDR3 extends over 11 amino acids. The germline V gene has CDR1 SEHNR and CDR2 FQNEAQ (reference sequence). Trimming stripped 8 bases from V and 4 bases from J, with 8 bases between. DNA for the CDR3: TGTGCCAGCTTGGGTGGCACTGAAGCTTTCTTT. Its translation: CASLGGTEAFF.

V is TRBV29-1 and J is TRBJ2-2; TRBD2 matches at 15 bases. Trimming took 6 bases from V and 0 from J; bases not matched to a gene: 5. Germline V CDR1 and CDR2: SQVTM, ANQGSEA. The CDR3 sequence is 17 residues long. CDR3 nucleotides: TGCAGCGTGGCCGGACTAGCGGGAGGGCCGAACACCGGGGAGCTGTTTTTT. Translating it yields CSVAGLAGGPNTGELFF.

There are a few counts of this clonotype. The chain employs TRBV29-1 and TRBJ2-1; TRBD2 might be the D (6 bases). Trimming removed 6 bases at V and 9 bases at J, with 12 bases between. The CDR3 consists of 11 residues. CDR1 and CDR2 from the germline V gene are SQVTM and ANQGSEA. This chain's CDR3 is CSVPGTGEQFF. In DNA, the CDR3 is TGCAGCGTCCCAGGGACTGGTGAGCAGTTCTTC.

The chain joins TRBV30 to TRBJ1-5; unclear D gene. Germline CDR1 is GTSNPN and CDR2 is SVGIG (reference sequence). The CDR3 has 16 residues. Trimming stripped 1 base from V and 7 bases from J, with 20 bases between. The DNA for the CDR3 is TGTGCCTGGAGTGAAATTGGGCCGGGGATGTGGCAGCCCCAGCATTTT. Residues: CAWSEIGPGMWQPQHF.

The gene calls are TRBV30 and TRBJ2-7, with D maybe TRBD1 (5 bases). Trimming stripped 3 bases from V and 0 bases from J, with 9 bases between. The CDR3 consists of 13 residues. Germline CDR1 GTSNPN, CDR2 SVGIG (reference sequence). The CDR3 region is CAWSLDNSYEQYF. CDR3 DNA: TGTGCCTGGAGCCTGGACAACTCCTACGAGCAGTACTTC.

This clonotype appeared a few times. V is TRBV4-1 and J is TRBJ1-2; no reliable D call. V was clipped by 1 base and J by 4 bases, with 7 bases between them. Germline CDR1 and CDR2: MGHRA and YSYEKL. The CDR3 covers 13 residues. The CDR3: CASSQAGGYGYTF. The DNA for the CDR3 is TGCGCCAGCAGCCAAGCCGGAGGCTATGGCTACACCTTC.

In this sample, this clonotype turned up many times. This rearrangement joins TRBV7-9 to TRBJ2-3, with D possibly TRBD2 on 6 matching bases. The CDR3 covers 11 residues. V lost 5 bases and J lost 6, with 6 bases in between. The germline V gene has CDR1 SEHNR and CDR2 FQNEAQ (reference sequence). The CDR3 loop is CASSAGDTQYF. The CDR3 coding sequence is TGTGCCAGCAGCGCGGGGGATACGCAGTATTTT.

This clonotype was observed many times. V gene TRBV20-1 combines with J gene TRBJ2-3, with unresolved D. V shed 2 bases and J shed 4 bases, with 7 bases lying between them. This CDR3 region has 12 residues. Germline CDR1 is DFQATT and CDR2 is SNEGSKA (reference sequence). DNA for the CDR3: TGCAGTGCTAGACTAGTCCCAGATACGCAGTATTTT. It specifies CSARLVPDTQYF.

This clonotype was counted many times. V gene TRBV19 combines with J gene TRBJ2-7, with a tentative D call TRBD1 (5 bases). Germline V gene lookup returns CDR1 LNHDA and CDR2 SQIVND (reference sequence). This CDR3 is built from 13 residues. The V end was cut by 6 bases, the J end by 6 bases, with 15 bases between. CDR3 coding DNA: TGTGCCAGTAGAGGACAAACCCTGAGCGAGCAGTACTTC. Its translation: CASRGQTLSEQYF.

For this clonotype: With a much larger clone just one base away, this may be a read error. This sequence joins TRBV5-6 and TRBJ2-5, with D perhaps matching TRBD1 (6 bases). CDR1 is SGHDT and CDR2 is YYEEEE in the germline V gene. The V gene lost 1 base and the J gene lost 5 bases, with 15 bases spanning the gap. This CDR3 is built from 15 residues. CDR3 region: CASSLIRQDRETQYF. Here the CDR3 DNA reads TGTGCCAGCAGCTTGATCCGACAGGATCGGGAGACCCAGTACTTC.

This clonotype was seen repeatedly, ten times or more. The genes are TRBV12-3 or TRBV12-4 and TRBJ2-3; 10 bases agree with TRBD2. This CDR3 comprises 16 residues. V lost 3 bases to trimming and J lost 2 bases; unmatched junction nucleotides: 5. The CDR3 DNA reads as TGTGCCAGCAGTTTGGTAGCGGGGGGAGACACAGATACGCAGTATTTT. It yields the protein CASSLVAGGDTDTQYF.

This clonotype came up many times. The genes are TRBV5-6 and TRBJ2-5; 8 bases align to TRBD1. CDR1 SGHDT and CDR2 YYEEEE come from the germline V gene. Unmatched junction bases numbered 9, after V lost 1 base and J lost 4 bases. This CDR3 has 16 amino acids. The CDR3 here is CASSLLAGGWRETQYF. CDR3 in DNA: TGTGCCAGCAGCTTGTTGGCAGGGGGCTGGAGAGAGACCCAGTACTTC.

V is TRBV5-1 and J is TRBJ2-2, with no clear D. Trimming took off 8 bases at V and 0 bases at J, with 11 bases between the two ends. CDR3 length equals 14 residues. Germline V gives CDR1 SGHRS, CDR2 YFSETQ. The CDR3: CASTDSPNTGELFF. In DNA, the CDR3 is TGCGCCAGTACCGACTCCCCGAACACCGGGGAGCTGTTTTTT. The full variable domain, in which reference TRBV5-1 and TRBJ2-2 provide the parts outside the CDR3, is KAGVTQTPRYLIKTRGQQVTLSCSPISGHRSVSWYQQTPGQGLQFLFEYFSETQRNKGNFPGRFSGRQFSNSRSEMNVSTLELGDSALYLCASTDSPNTGELFFGEGSRLTVL.

This clonotype was counted many times. The chain carries TRBV6-1 and TRBJ2-6; D unclear. This CDR3 comprises 16 residues. The V gene's germline CDR1 is MNHNS and CDR2 SASEGT. The V end lost 11 bases, the J end lost 0 bases, and 17 bases lay between the germline ends. The CDR3 protein is CAAGSDITSGANVLTF. In nucleotides, the CDR3 is TGTGCCGCCGGCTCCGACATTACCTCTGGGGCCAACGTCCTGACTTTC.

This clonotype has ten or more counts. This chain joins TRBV11-2 and TRBJ2-5; D is undetermined. The CDR3 totals 14 residues. CDR1 is SGHAT, CDR2 FQNNGV, per germline. V was clipped by 6 bases and J by 2 bases, with 13 bases between them. The CDR3 loop is CASRPGQVQETQYF. In DNA, the CDR3 is TGTGCCAGCAGACCCGGTCAGGTTCAAGAGACCCAGTACTTC.

Ten or more counts support this clonotype. This chain uses TRBV5-1 with TRBJ2-7; a possible D gene is TRBD1 (5 bases). Trimming pared 1 base from V and 6 bases from J, leaving 17 bases between. Germline lookup yields CDR1 SGHRS and CDR2 YFSETQ. The CDR3 has 15 amino acids. The CDR3 protein is CASSLSDQGPLEQYF. In nucleotides, the CDR3 is TGCGCCAGCAGCTTGTCGGACCAGGGCCCGCTCGAGCAGTACTTC.

This clonotype was observed many times. The rearrangement joins TRBV13 to TRBJ2-3; the match to TRBD2 covers 14 bases. CDR1 is PRHDT, CDR2 FYEKMQ, per germline (reference sequence). V gave up 4 bases and J gave up 0 bases; unmatched junction bases: 3. The CDR3 is 17 amino acids. CDR3 in DNA: TGTGCCAGCAGCTCCGGACTAGCGGGAGGCAGCACAGATACGCAGTATTTT. It translates to CASSSGLAGGSTDTQYF.

Ten or more counts support this clonotype. J is TRBJ1-1 and V is TRBV29-1; no definite D call. The CDR3 has 12 amino acids. Germline CDR1 reads SQVTM; CDR2 reads ANQGSEA. V lost 7 bases and J lost 5, with 14 bases in between. CDR3 loop: CSARWRRTEAFF. CDR3 DNA sequence: TGCAGCGCACGCTGGAGAAGGACTGAAGCTTTCTTT.

This clonotype has a count of ten or more. This chain uses TRBV29-1 with TRBJ2-1; D tentatively reads TRBD1 or TRBD2 (5 bases each). The CDR3 has 12 residues. The ends were cut back, 6 bases at V and 10 bases at J, with 16 bases in the middle. Germline CDR1 SQVTM, CDR2 ANQGSEA. The CDR3 DNA follows: TGCAGCGTCCTTGGGGGTTCCCGGGAGCAGTTCTTC. Amino acid sequence: CSVLGGSREQFF.

Ten or more counts support this clonotype. The chain couples TRBV5-1 to TRBJ1-1, with 9 bases fitting TRBD1. CDR1 SGHRS and CDR2 YFSETQ come from the germline V gene. J was trimmed by 2 bases and V by 4 bases; bases with no gene match: 12. This CDR3 has 17 residues. The chain's CDR3 is CASSPGQGGTYNTEAFF. The DNA for the CDR3 is TGCGCCAGCAGCCCGGGACAGGGTGGGACCTACAACACTGAAGCTTTCTTT.

This clonotype has only a few counts. The CDR3 bases are TGTGCCAGCAGCTCTCCGGGGCCGCAAGGCGAGCAGTACTTC. Its protein product is CASSSPGPQGEQYF. The chain couples TRBV5-4 to TRBJ2-7, with D perhaps given as TRBD1 or TRBD2 (5 bases each). There are 14 residues in the CDR3. Trimming shortened V by 3 bases and J by 6 bases, and 16 bases separated the two germline ends. Germline assignment: CDR1 SGHNT and CDR2 YYREEE (reference sequence).

This clonotype has just a few counts. The J gene is TRBJ2-3, the V gene TRBV7-9; tentative D call: TRBD2 (6 bases). Trimming took off 3 bases at V and 2 bases at J, with 15 bases between the two ends. Germline V lookup: CDR1 SEHNR, CDR2 FQNEAQ (reference sequence). The CDR3 extends over 16 amino acids. The CDR3 here is CASSFGGAFNTDTQYF. The CDR3 DNA reads as TGTGCCAGCAGCTTCGGAGGGGCCTTCAACACAGATACGCAGTATTTT.